The next 28 T cell receptor beta chains were all read from a single sample in a study of molecular identifiers for immune sequencing clone quantification. TCRdb independently ran MiXCR on the PCR reads; one entry per CDR3 protein. The sample holds hundreds of thousands of distinct CDR3 sequences, 20% seen once. Source material: naive CD8+ T cells from blood, with Jurkat cell RNA spiked in. This sample's subset: FACS-sorted CD8+CD4-CCR7+CD45RA+ naive T cells. These TCRs come from a human donor in good health. Some libraries in this study had Jurkat cell RNA spiked in.

The chain employs TRBV6-5 and TRBJ2-3; D unresolved. Between the trimmed V and J ends, which lost 2 bases and 4 bases, there was a span of 7 bases. The germline V gene has CDR1 MNHEY and CDR2 SVGAGI. CDR3 length: 13 residues. CDR3: CASSYTTSDTQYF. The CDR3 DNA reads TGTGCCAGCAGTTACACGACCTCAGATACGCAGTATTTT.

For this clonotype: One end of the junction does not line up with germline, which may come from a read error. This chain links TRBV9 with TRBJ2-3, with D possibly being TRBD2 (5 bases). Germline V CDR1 and CDR2: SGDLS, YYNGEE. This CDR3 is 14 amino acids long. The CDR3 bases are TGTACCAGCAGCTTAGGAGGTGGCACAGATACGCAGTATTTT. It translates to CTSSLGGGTDTQYF.

This clonotype was observed many times. The V call is TRBV3-1, the J call TRBJ2-3; D may match TRBD1 or TRBD2 (5 bases each). Germline V gene sequence: CDR1 LGHDT, CDR2 YNNKEL (reference sequence). The ends were cut back, 0 bases at V and 4 bases at J, with 11 bases in the middle. The CDR3 is made up of 15 amino acids. The CDR3 bases are TGTGCCAGCAGCCAAGATCTGGGGGTAGCAGATACGCAGTATTTT. Its protein product is CASSQDLGVADTQYF.

As regards this clonotype: Just one base apart from a much larger clone, this may be a read error. The chain employs TRBV19 and TRBJ1-5; TRBD1 matches at 9 bases. In germline, CDR1 is LNHDA, CDR2 SQIVND (reference sequence). The CDR3 totals 15 residues. Germline trimming cut 7 bases from V and 9 bases from J; bases unmatched to any gene: 13. The CDR3 loop is CASNLGYRGLRPQHF. CDR3 DNA sequence: TGTGCCAGTAACCTGGGGTACAGGGGGCTGCGGCCCCAGCATTTT.

This clonotype was recorded many times. The J gene is TRBJ2-7, the V gene TRBV28; D not certain. Per germline, CDR1 MDHEN and CDR2 SYDVKM. V was pared by 3 bases and J by 5 bases, with 8 bases between. The CDR3 runs 12 residues. The CDR3 bases are TGTGCCAGCAGTTTCCCCCCCCACGAGCAGTACTTC. Its protein product is CASSFPPHEQYF.

For this clonotype: This may stem from a read error, because a much larger clone lies one nucleotide away. The missing conserved phenylalanine or tryptophan at the end of this CDR3 makes a read error likely. This chain links TRBV30 with TRBJ2-3; TRBD1 agrees at 8 bases. The J segment lost 9 bases and the V segment lost 0 bases, leaving 8 bases of the junction unmatched. The germline CDR1 and CDR2 sequences are GTSNPN and SVGIG (reference sequence). CDR3 length: 14 amino acids. CDR3 DNA sequence: TGTGCCTGGAGTGTAGGACAGGGAATGATGACGCAGTATCTT. This gives the protein CAWSVGQGMMTQYL.

Details on this clonotype: No conserved phenylalanine or tryptophan is present at the end of the CDR3, so a read error is the likely explanation. The rearrangement uses TRBV28 and TRBJ2-7; maybe TRBD2 (7 bases). This CDR3 is 14 amino acids long. Germline V gene sequence: CDR1 MDHEN, CDR2 SYDVKM. CDR3 amino acids: CASTSRGASHEQYL. In DNA, the CDR3 is TGTGCCAGCACCTCCCGGGGGGCCTCCCACGAGCAGTACCTC.

Worth noting for this clonotype: Germline is not matched at one junction end, which may reflect a read error. This chain connects TRBV29-1 to TRBJ2-2; TRBD1 might be the D (6 bases). Germline V gene lookup returns CDR1 SQVTM and CDR2 ANQGSEA. The CDR3 sequence is 12 residues long. Here the CDR3 reads CSVFRDTGELLF. In DNA form, the CDR3 reads TGCAGCGTTTTTCGGGACACCGGGGAGCTGCTTTTT.

This clonotype was seen many times. This rearrangement joins TRBV28 to TRBJ2-4; D is undetermined. CDR3 length equals 13 residues. V shed 7 bases and J shed 4 bases, with 11 bases lying between them. CDR1 and CDR2 from the germline V gene are MDHEN and SYDVKM. CDR3 in amino acids: CASTSQNKNIQYF. The DNA for the CDR3 is TGTGCCAGCACGAGCCAGAATAAAAACATTCAGTACTTC. The complete variable domain, with remaining parts taken from reference TRBV28 and TRBJ2-4, reads DVKVTQSSRYLVKRTGEKVFLECVQDMDHENMFWYRQDPGLGLRLIYFSYDVKMKEKGDIPEGYSVSREKKERFSLILESASTNQTSMYLCASTSQNKNIQYFGAGTRLSVL.

This clonotype showed up many times. This chain's CDR3 is CASSLRDRNYEQYF. CDR3 coding DNA: TGTGCCAGCAGCTTACGGGACAGAAACTACGAGCAGTACTTC. The chain carries TRBV7-2 and TRBJ2-7, with 7 bases identical to TRBD1. Germline V gene sequence: CDR1 SGHTA, CDR2 FQGNSA. V lost 2 bases, J lost 3 bases, and 4 bases stayed unmatched. This CDR3 region has 14 residues.

This clonotype occurred many times. The J gene is TRBJ1-2, the V gene TRBV14; possibly TRBD1 for D (6 bases). The ends were cut back, 4 bases at V and 6 bases at J, with 18 bases in the middle. The CDR3 covers 15 residues. Germline V gene sequence: CDR1 SGHDN, CDR2 FVKESK. This CDR3 is CASSLMTGLLDGYTF. The CDR3 coding sequence is TGTGCCAGCAGCCTCATGACAGGACTATTGGATGGCTACACCTTC.

The count of this clonotype is one. This could be a read error, since a much larger clone is one nucleotide away. This chain links TRBV4-2 with TRBJ2-2; 10 nucleotides align to TRBD2. CDR3 length: 16 residues. In germline, CDR1 is LGHNA, CDR2 YNFKEQ. The CDR3 DNA reads TGTGCCAGCAGCCCTCTAGCGGGAGAAGGTGCCGGGGTGCTGTTTTTT. Amino acid sequence: CASSPLAGEGAGVLFF.

This clonotype was counted a few times. This chain uses TRBV4-3 with TRBJ2-1; D might be TRBD1 (5 bases). This CDR3 is built from 16 residues. With 4 bases removed from V and 0 bases from J, the gap between germline ends came to 13 bases. CDR1 is LGHNA and CDR2 is YSLEER in the germline V gene. The CDR3 DNA follows: TGCGCCAGCAGCCCGGAAGGGGCTCACTCCTACAATGAGCAGTTCTTC. Residues: CASSPEGAHSYNEQFF.

This clonotype was counted many times. The chain recombines TRBV7-8 with TRBJ2-3; the D gene could be TRBD1 or TRBD2 (5 bases each). Per the germline V gene, CDR1 is SGHVS and CDR2 is FQNEAQ. V lost 2 bases and J lost 0, with 9 bases in between. CDR3 size: 15 residues. The CDR3 nucleotides are TGTGCCAGCAGCTTAATCGGGGCAAGCACAGATACGCAGTATTTT. Protein: CASSLIGASTDTQYF.

This clonotype has at least ten counts. The chain links TRBV12-3 or TRBV12-4 to TRBJ1-1; TRBD1 is a possible D gene (6 bases). The CDR3 totals 13 residues. V was clipped by 5 bases and J by 10 bases, with 17 bases between them. The CDR3 DNA reads TGTGCCAGCAGTACACATAACAGGGACGTAGCTTTCTTT. Amino acid sequence: CASSTHNRDVAFF.

This rearrangement joins TRBV28 to TRBJ1-6; no clear D gene. Germline loops: CDR1 MDHEN, CDR2 SYDVKM. The CDR3 covers 17 residues. V lost 3 bases, J lost 0 bases, and 12 bases lay in between. The CDR3 coding sequence is TGTGCCAGCAGTTTTAATCTGGGAATCTCCTATAATTCACCCCTCCACTTT. Translated: CASSFNLGISYNSPLHF.

Ten or more counts support this clonotype. This chain connects TRBV27 to TRBJ1-1; no clear D. The CDR3 sequence is 20 residues long. The germline gives CDR1 MNHEY, CDR2 SMNVEV (reference sequence). V was clipped by 5 bases and J by 0 bases, with 28 bases between them. CDR3 bases: TGTGCCAGCAGTCCCTTAACGAGGGAACGGGGTGCAAGGATGAACACTGAAGCTTTCTTT. Amino acids: CASSPLTRERGARMNTEAFF.

This clonotype was seen more than once but under ten times. The chain combines TRBV20-1 with TRBJ1-1; D is perhaps TRBD1 (5 bases). CDR3 length: 16 amino acids. CDR1 and CDR2 from the germline V gene are DFQATT and SNEGSKA (reference sequence). V was cut by 4 bases and J by 0 bases, with 18 bases left in between. The CDR3 loop reads CSAKSTDVTMNTEAFF. CDR3 in DNA: TGCAGTGCTAAGTCGACAGACGTCACCATGAACACTGAAGCTTTCTTT.

This clonotype was observed a handful of times. The chain is built from TRBV19 and TRBJ2-1; D is tentatively TRBD1 or TRBD2 (6 bases each). Trimming pared 9 bases from V and 8 bases from J, leaving 20 bases between. The germline V gene encodes CDR1 LNHDA and CDR2 SQIVND (reference sequence). The CDR3 spans 14 residues. CDR3 sequence: CASKGGIGVDEQFF. In nucleotides, the CDR3 is TGTGCCAGCAAAGGGGGGATTGGGGTAGATGAGCAGTTCTTC.

This clonotype has a handful of counts. The chain is built from TRBV28 and TRBJ2-5; 9 nucleotides line up with TRBD1. V shed 7 bases, J shed 5 bases, and the junction held 8 bases outside the gene matches. The CDR3 length is 14 residues. Looked up from germline, CDR1 is MDHEN and CDR2 is SYDVKM. CDR3 in DNA: TGTGCCAGCACCACAGGGGGCTGGAGCGAGACCCAGTACTTC. Translation gives CASTTGGWSETQYF.

The gene calls are TRBV13 and TRBJ2-6; a possible D gene is TRBD1 (5 bases). Trimming took 11 bases from V and 0 from J, leaving 14 bases between them. There are 15 residues in the CDR3. The germline V gene has CDR1 PRHDT and CDR2 FYEKMQ (reference sequence). The CDR3 nucleotides read TGTGCCGGCTATCAGGGCTCCTCTGGGGCCAACGTCCTGACTTTC. Its translation is CAGYQGSSGANVLTF. Drawing the rest from reference TRBV13 and TRBJ2-6, the complete variable domain is AAGVIQSPRHLIKEKRETATLKCYPIPRHDTVYWYQQGPGQDPQFLISFYEKMQSDKGSIPDRFSAQQFSDYHSELNMSSLELGDSALYFCAGYQGSSGANVLTFGAGSRLTVL.

This clonotype has a count of ten or more. V is TRBV24-1 and J is TRBJ2-3, with 8 bases that match TRBD2. The germline V gene encodes CDR1 KGHDR and CDR2 SFDVKD. After removal of 3 bases from V and 1 base from J, the junction contained 2 bases not matched to a gene. CDR3 size: 15 residues. This CDR3 is CATSDPTSGTDTQYF. CDR3 DNA: TGTGCCACCAGTGATCCGACTAGCGGCACAGATACGCAGTATTTT.

This clonotype was counted a few times. A read error is possible here, since a much larger clone lies one base away. The chain couples TRBV4-1 to TRBJ2-5, with 9 nucleotides matching TRBD2. Germline lookup yields CDR1 MGHRA and CDR2 YSYEKL. This CDR3 spans 15 amino acids. Here the CDR3 reads CAGSQDRGGGQTQYF. In DNA, the CDR3 is TGCGCCGGCAGCCAAGATCGCGGGGGGGGGCAGACCCAGTACTTC.

This rearrangement joins TRBV7-9 to TRBJ1-3; TRBD1 aligns across 8 bases. The CDR3 is 17 residues long. The V segment lost 5 bases and the J segment 1 base; nucleotides outside the gene matches: 10. CDR1 is SEHNR and CDR2 is FQNEAQ in the germline V gene (reference sequence). The chain's CDR3 is CASSGQGEQLSGNTIYF. The CDR3 nucleotides read TGTGCCAGCAGCGGACAGGGTGAACAGTTGTCTGGAAACACCATATATTTT.

This clonotype was picked up many times. The J gene is TRBJ2-3, the V gene TRBV7-2; D uncertain. The CDR3 length is 15 residues. Germline CDR1 reads SGHTA; CDR2 reads FQGNSA. Trimming removed 5 bases from V and 0 bases from J, with 12 bases in between. CDR3 bases: TGTGCCAGCAGCCCATGGGCCTCTAGCACAGATACGCAGTATTTT. It yields the protein CASSPWASSTDTQYF. Filled out from reference TRBV7-2 and TRBJ2-3, the complete variable domain reads GAGVSQSPSNKVTEKGKDVELRCDPISGHTALYWYRQSLGQGLEFLIYFQGNSAPDKSGLPSDRFSAERTGGSVSTLTIQRTQQEDSAVYLCASSPWASSTDTQYFGPGTRLTVL.

This clonotype was found many times. V is TRBV4-1 and J is TRBJ2-7; the match to TRBD2 covers 10 bases. Germline V gene data show CDR1 as MGHRA and CDR2 as YSYEKL. V was clipped by 4 bases and J by 3 bases; unmatched bases: 3. The CDR3 is 14 amino acids. Written as DNA, the CDR3 is TGCGCCAGCAGCCCGGGACTAGCGAACTACGAGCAGTACTTC. It is translated as CASSPGLANYEQYF.

The chain employs TRBV19 and TRBJ1-5; the match to TRBD1 covers 7 bases. Looked up from germline, CDR1 is LNHDA and CDR2 is SQIVND (reference sequence). This CDR3 contains 15 residues. The ends lost 1 base at V and 5 bases at J; junction bases unmatched: 5. This CDR3 is CASSIAGGKYQPQHF. CDR3 coding DNA: TGTGCCAGTAGTATAGCAGGGGGAAAGTATCAGCCCCAGCATTTT.

This clonotype was counted many times. The chain joins TRBV6-5 to TRBJ1-4, with 9 bases that match TRBD1. Germline CDR1 reads MNHEY; CDR2 reads SVGAGI. Trimming cost V 2 bases and J 11 bases; bases outside gene matches: 9. This CDR3 spans 15 amino acids. The CDR3 loop reads CASSYAGQGMDKLFF. CDR3 nucleotide sequence: TGTGCCAGCAGTTACGCGGGACAGGGTATGGATAAACTGTTTTTT.